This is a list of T cell receptor beta chains from one sample in a study of blood T cell repertoires in COVID-19. Repertoires were generated with immunoSEQ multiplex PCR, while TCRdb's copy carries only in-frame clones and drops some. The sample lists 250,000 or so clones, 88% occurring once. Sequences were obtained from peripheral blood. These receptors were taken from an older woman with acute or convalescent COVID-19. The CDR3 runs from the conserved cysteine through the conserved F or W. Each record gives: CDR3 length, D gene, V gene, clone size, J gene, CDR3 protein, CDR3 DNA. The D gene is left open where the match is weak. A clone size is listed for some rows: how often the clone was seen (once, few, many), or a class if it is expanded.

len: 14; d_gene: TRBD1; v_gene: TRBV3-1/TRBV3-2; abundance: NA; j_gene: TRBJ1-1; CDR3aa: CASSQRTGDTEAFF; CDR3nt: TGTGCCAGCAGCCAGAGGACAGGGGACACTGAAGCTTTCTTT
len: 13; d_gene: NA; v_gene: TRBV3-1/TRBV3-2; abundance: NA; j_gene: TRBJ1-5; CDR3aa: CASSSGKGQPQHF; CDR3nt: TGTGCCAGCAGCTCAGGGAAGGGTCAGCCCCAGCATTTT
len: 16; d_gene: TRBD2; v_gene: TRBV7-2; abundance: NA; j_gene: TRBJ2-1; CDR3aa: CASSLDGGLAFNEQFF; CDR3nt: TGTGCCAGCAGCCTGGATGGGGGACTAGCGTTCAATGAGCAGTTCTTC
len: 13; d_gene: NA; v_gene: TRBV3-1/TRBV3-2; abundance: NA; j_gene: TRBJ1-5; CDR3aa: CASSLRNGQPQHF; CDR3nt: TGTGCCAGCAGCCTTAGGAACGGGCAGCCCCAGCATTTT
len: 15; d_gene: TRBD2; v_gene: TRBV3-1/TRBV3-2; abundance: NA; j_gene: TRBJ2-7; CDR3aa: CASSQDVSGAYEQYF; CDR3nt: TGTGCCAGCAGCCAAGACGTTAGCGGGGCCTACGAGCAGTACTTC
len: 15; d_gene: TRBD1; v_gene: TRBV11-2; abundance: once; j_gene: TRBJ1-4; CDR3aa: CASSFDRAWGQKLFF; CDR3nt: TGTGCCAGCAGCTTCGACAGGGCGTGGGGTCAAAAACTGTTTTTT
len: 16; d_gene: TRBD2; v_gene: TRBV27; abundance: NA; j_gene: TRBJ2-5; CDR3aa: CASTGSGRASQETQYF; CDR3nt: TGTGCCAGCACCGGAAGCGGGAGGGCCTCCCAAGAGACCCAGTACTTC
len: 13; d_gene: NA; v_gene: TRBV28; abundance: once; j_gene: TRBJ2-7; CDR3aa: CASSFRLPYEQYF; CDR3nt: TGTGCCAGCAGCTTTAGACTCCCCTACGAGCAGTACTTC
len: 16; d_gene: TRBD1; v_gene: TRBV3-1/TRBV3-2; abundance: NA; j_gene: TRBJ1-6; CDR3aa: CASSQVIRGLNSPLHF; CDR3nt: TGTGCCAGCAGCCAAGTAATCAGGGGGCTTAATTCACCCCTCCACTTT
len: 13; d_gene: TRBD1; v_gene: TRBV30; abundance: NA; j_gene: TRBJ1-1; CDR3aa: CAGTQTGWGEAFF; CDR3nt: TGTGCCGGCACCCAGACAGGGTGGGGTGAAGCTTTCTTT
len: 15; d_gene: NA; v_gene: TRBV2; abundance: NA; j_gene: TRBJ1-1; CDR3aa: CASRPGGQANTEAFF; CDR3nt: TGTGCCAGCCGACCGGGTGGACAAGCGAACACTGAAGCTTTCTTT
len: 13; d_gene: TRBD1; v_gene: TRBV19; abundance: NA; j_gene: TRBJ1-2; CDR3aa: CASRHRDRGRDTF; CDR3nt: TGTGCCAGTAGGCACCGGGACAGGGGAAGGGACACCTTC
len: 15; d_gene: NA; v_gene: TRBV15; abundance: NA; j_gene: TRBJ2-7; CDR3aa: CATSRERGPSYEQYF; CDR3nt: TGTGCCACCAGCAGAGAACGCGGGCCCTCCTACGAGCAGTACTTC
len: 14; d_gene: TRBD1; v_gene: TRBV5-1; abundance: NA; j_gene: TRBJ1-3; CDR3aa: CASSLETGGNTIYF; CDR3nt: TGCGCCAGCAGCTTGGAGACAGGGGGTAACACCATATATTTT
len: 15; d_gene: TRBD1; v_gene: TRBV28; abundance: NA; j_gene: TRBJ1-5; CDR3aa: CASSEGGSGNQPQHF; CDR3nt: TGTGCCAGCAGCGAAGGGGGCTCGGGCAATCAGCCCCAGCATTTT
len: 12; d_gene: NA; v_gene: TRBV6-5; abundance: NA; j_gene: TRBJ1-6; CDR3aa: CASSRGDSPLHF; CDR3nt: TGTGCCAGCAGTCGGGGGGATTCACCCCTCCACTTT
len: 15; d_gene: NA; v_gene: TRBV19; abundance: NA; j_gene: TRBJ1-1; CDR3aa: CATSDSKLMNTEAFF; CDR3nt: TGTGCCACCTCGGACAGTAAACTAATGAACACTGAAGCTTTCTTT
len: 16; d_gene: TRBD1; v_gene: TRBV5-5; abundance: NA; j_gene: TRBJ1-4; CDR3aa: CASSLRQGAVSEKLFF; CDR3nt: TGTGCCAGCAGCTTGAGACAGGGGGCGGTTAGTGAAAAACTGTTTTTT
len: 15; d_gene: NA; v_gene: TRBV29-1; abundance: few; j_gene: TRBJ1-3; CDR3aa: CSVASGDLAGNTIYF; CDR3nt: TGCAGCGTTGCCTCGGGGGACCTGGCTGGAAACACCATATATTTT
len: 14; d_gene: TRBD2; v_gene: TRBV28; abundance: NA; j_gene: TRBJ2-7; CDR3aa: CASRLGGGTYEQYF; CDR3nt: TGTGCCAGCCGATTGGGCGGGGGTACCTACGAGCAGTACTTC
len: 16; d_gene: TRBD1; v_gene: TRBV19; abundance: NA; j_gene: TRBJ2-3; CDR3aa: CASSIATGDARDTQYF; CDR3nt: TGTGCCAGTAGTATAGCGACAGGGGACGCTAGAGATACGCAGTATTTT
len: 16; d_gene: TRBD1; v_gene: TRBV7-2; abundance: NA; j_gene: TRBJ2-2; CDR3aa: CASSSRTGVDTGELFF; CDR3nt: TGTGCCAGCAGCTCGCGGACAGGGGTCGACACCGGGGAGCTGTTTTTT
len: 15; d_gene: TRBD2; v_gene: TRBV5-1; abundance: NA; j_gene: TRBJ2-3; CDR3aa: CASGTSGRITDTQYF; CDR3nt: TGCGCCAGCGGGACTAGCGGGAGAATTACAGATACGCAGTATTTT
len: 14; d_gene: TRBD1; v_gene: TRBV11-2; abundance: NA; j_gene: TRBJ2-7; CDR3aa: CASSLGQGRYEQYF; CDR3nt: TGTGCCAGCAGCTTAGGACAGGGGCGCTACGAGCAGTACTTC
len: 15; d_gene: TRBD2; v_gene: TRBV10-3; abundance: NA; j_gene: TRBJ2-5; CDR3aa: CAISDPGGGQETQYF; CDR3nt: TGTGCCATCAGTGACCCGGGGGGGGGCCAAGAGACCCAGTACTTC
len: 14; d_gene: TRBD1; v_gene: TRBV30; abundance: NA; j_gene: TRBJ2-1; CDR3aa: CAWDRDRGFREQFF; CDR3nt: TGTGCCTGGGACCGGGACAGGGGTTTCCGGGAGCAGTTCTTC
len: 14; d_gene: NA; v_gene: TRBV6-5; abundance: once; j_gene: TRBJ2-1; CDR3aa: CASTRDAGGNEQFF; CDR3nt: TGTGCCTCAACGCGGGACGCCGGAGGGAATGAGCAGTTCTTC
len: 14; d_gene: TRBD1; v_gene: TRBV5-1; abundance: once; j_gene: TRBJ1-1; CDR3aa: CASSLQGEYTEAFF; CDR3nt: TGCGCCAGCAGCTTGCAGGGGGAATACACTGAAGCTTTCTTT